Sequencing of this T cell receptor beta chain was carried out in a study of beta chain features in type 1 diabetes. Findings and caveats of the study: TCRB CDR3 length was moderately but significantly reduced in all four CD4+ subsets of Type 1 diabetes patients.

Expressed TCRB transcripts were sequenced because the isolated RNA had all been reverse transcribed beforehand. Repertoires were generated with immunoSEQ multiplex PCR, while TCRdb's copy carries only in-frame clones and drops some. The table includes some 160,000 clones, 6.5% to 10% detected once. Germline trimming cut 2 bases from V and 6 bases from J; bases unmatched to any gene: 10. This CDR3 comprises 16 residues. Per germline, CDR1 SGDLS and CDR2 YYNGEE. As for this clone: Antigen specificity is unknown.

Stem cell-like memory, regulatory, central memory and naive CD4+ cells were sorted via CD45RO/CCR7/CD25/CD127/CD95/CD27. Material for sequencing was central memory CD4+ T cells from blood. This TCR derives from a woman in her late teens or twenties with type 1 diabetes. This rearrangement joins TRBV9 to TRBJ2-3; TRBD2 agrees at 9 bases. CDR3 amino acids: CASSVRAGGAGDTQYF. CDR3 bases: TGTGCCAGCAGCGTTAGAGCGGGAGGCGCGGGGGATACGCAGTATTTT. Drawing the rest from reference TRBV9 and TRBJ2-3, the complete variable domain is DSGVTQTPKHLITATGQRVTLRCSPRSGDLSVYWYQQSLDQGLQFLIQYYNGEERAKGNILERFSAQQFPDLHSELNLSSLELGDSALYFCASSVRAGGAGDTQYFGPGTRLTVL.